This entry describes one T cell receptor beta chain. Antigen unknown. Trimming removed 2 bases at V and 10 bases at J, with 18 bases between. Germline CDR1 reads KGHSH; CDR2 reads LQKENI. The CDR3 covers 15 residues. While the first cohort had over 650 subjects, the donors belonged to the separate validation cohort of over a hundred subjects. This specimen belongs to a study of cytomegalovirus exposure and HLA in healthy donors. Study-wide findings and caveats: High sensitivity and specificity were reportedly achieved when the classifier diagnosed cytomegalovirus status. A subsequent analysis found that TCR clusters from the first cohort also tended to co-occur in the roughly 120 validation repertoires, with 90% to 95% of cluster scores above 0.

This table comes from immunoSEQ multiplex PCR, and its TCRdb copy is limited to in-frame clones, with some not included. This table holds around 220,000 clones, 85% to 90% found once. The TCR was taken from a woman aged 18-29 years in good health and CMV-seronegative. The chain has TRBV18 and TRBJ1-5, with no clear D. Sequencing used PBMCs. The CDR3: CASSPTGAVQRPQHF. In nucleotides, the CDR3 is TGTGCCAGCTCACCAACTGGAGCGGTTCAGCGACCCCAGCATTTT.